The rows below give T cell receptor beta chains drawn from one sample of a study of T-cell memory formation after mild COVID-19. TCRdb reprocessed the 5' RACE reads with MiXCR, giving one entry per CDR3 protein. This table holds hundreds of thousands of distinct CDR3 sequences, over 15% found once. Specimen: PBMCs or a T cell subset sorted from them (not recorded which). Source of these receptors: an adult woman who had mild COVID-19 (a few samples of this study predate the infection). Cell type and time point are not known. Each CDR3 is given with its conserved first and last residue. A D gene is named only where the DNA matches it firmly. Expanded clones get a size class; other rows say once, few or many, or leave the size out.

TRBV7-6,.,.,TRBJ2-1,TGTGCCAGCAGCTTAGCAGGGAACCAGCAGTTCTTC,CASSLAGNQQFF
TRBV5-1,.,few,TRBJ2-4,TGCGCCAGCAGCTTCACAGCGGAACTAGCCAAAAACATTCAGTACTTC,CASSFTAELAKNIQYF
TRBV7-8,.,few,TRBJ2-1,TGTGCCAGCAGCTCAGCATACAATGAGCAGTTCTTC,CASSSAYNEQFF
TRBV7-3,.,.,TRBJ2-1,TGTGCCAGCAGATCAAGCGGACAGGAGCAGTTCTTC,CASRSSGQEQFF
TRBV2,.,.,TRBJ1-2,TGTGCCAGCACCACCGTCGCTGGGGACTATGGCTACACCTTC,CASTTVAGDYGYTF
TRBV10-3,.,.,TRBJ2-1,TGTGCCATCAGTACGAGAGCCAGACAGTTCTCCTACAATGAGCAGTTCTTC,CAISTRARQFSYNEQFF
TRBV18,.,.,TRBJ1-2,TGTGCCAGCTCATCAGGCGAGGGGAACTATGGCTACACCTTC,CASSSGEGNYGYTF
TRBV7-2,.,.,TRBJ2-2,TGTGCCAGCAGCTTAGTCGGCGGGACGCGAACCGGGGAGCTGTTTTTT,CASSLVGGTRTGELFF
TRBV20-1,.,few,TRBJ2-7,TGCAGTGCTAGAGGCGAGAACAGTTACTACGAGCAGTACTTC,CSARGENSYYEQYF
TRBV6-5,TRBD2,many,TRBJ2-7,TGTGCCAGCAGCCTACTAGCGGGAGATGGGGAGCAGTACTTC,CASSLLAGDGEQYF
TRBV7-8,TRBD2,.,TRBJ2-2,TGTGCCAGCAGCGCCCCACTTGTTAGGCGGGAGGCCGGGGAGCTGTTTTTT,CASSAPLVRREAGELFF
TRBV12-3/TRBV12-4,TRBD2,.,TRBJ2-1,TGTGCCAGCAGTTTGGAGTCAGGGGTCTGGACTAGCGGGAGAATGGACGAAGCAAACAATGAGCAGTTCTTC,CASSLESGVWTSGRMDEANNEQFF
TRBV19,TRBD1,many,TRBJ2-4,TGTGCCAGTAGTGACAGGGGGAAAAACATTCAGTACTTC,CASSDRGKNIQYF
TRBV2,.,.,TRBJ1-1,TGTGCCAGCCTAACTCTCTGGGTTCGCCGGAACACTGAAGCTTTCTTT,CASLTLWVRRNTEAFF
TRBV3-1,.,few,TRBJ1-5,TGTGCCAGCAGCCAAGCCCCCGGCGGGGATCAGCCCCAGCATTTT,CASSQAPGGDQPQHF